These 5 T cell receptor beta chains originate from one sample sequenced in a study of monozygotic twins with inflammatory bowel disease. With the 5' RACE reads reprocessed, TCRdb shows one record per CDR3 protein and no DNA. The table for this sample gives 110,000 to 150,000 distinct CDR3 sequences. Sequencing was performed on blood. The source of these receptors is a human donor with ulcerative colitis or Crohn's disease, or a healthy co-twin of an affected twin (not recorded which).

This chain connects TRBV30 to TRBJ2-2. This CDR3 comprises 15 residues. From germline, CDR1 is GTSNPN and CDR2 SVGIG (reference sequence). The CDR3 loop is CACLVLSSNTGELFF.

The chain has TRBV6-5 and TRBJ1-1. Germline loops: CDR1 MNHEY, CDR2 SVGAGI. This CDR3 contains 13 residues. The CDR3 loop is CASRGPLNTEAFF.

V usage is TRBV5-4 and J usage is TRBJ2-7; TCRdb's D gene call, TRBD1, goes unchecked for lack of DNA. The V gene's germline CDR1 is SGHNT and CDR2 YYREEE (reference sequence). The CDR3 is 14 residues long. The CDR3 here is CASTPRGAVYEQYF.

CDR3 region: CASSPTDRGLYGYTF. This rearrangement joins TRBV7-9 to TRBJ1-2; TCRdb gives TRBD1 as the D gene, but with no DNA this cannot be confirmed. Germline lookup yields CDR1 SEHNR and CDR2 FQNEAQ (reference sequence). There are 15 residues in the CDR3. Together with reference TRBV7-9 and TRBJ1-2, the CDR3 gives the full variable domain: DTGVSQNPRHKITKRGQNVTFRCDPISEHNRLYWYRQTLGQGPEFLTYFQNEAQLEKSRLLSDRFSAERPKGSFSTLEIQRTEQGDSAMYLCASSPTDRGLYGYTFGSGTRLTVV.

This chain connects TRBV5-1 to TRBJ2-5; TCRdb lists TRBD2, though no DNA is available to test this call. CDR3 length: 15 amino acids. Germline lookup yields CDR1 SGHRS and CDR2 YFSETQ. CDR3 protein: CASSPETSGSETQYF.